This T cell receptor (beta chain) was observed in a study of PD-L1 blockade in urothelial cancer. The sample's time point: peripheral blood 6 weeks after treatment start. Profiled with immunoSEQ multiplex PCR; TCRdb holds only in-frame clones, not every one. The sample gives 100,000 to 150,000 clones, approximately 85% of which show up once; 2.4% is in the top ten. The sequence was obtained from a man aged 50 or older with urothelial cancer. The sample consisted of PBMCs, taken around atezolizumab (anti-PD-L1) treatment.

As DNA, the CDR3 is TGTGCCAGCAGCGTAGGGCTAGCGGGAGACCCCCCGAGGGAGCTGTTTTTT. As protein: CASSVGLAGDPPRELFF. The chain employs TRBV9 and TRBJ2-2; 10 bases fit TRBD2. CDR3 length: 17 amino acids. V was pared by 0 bases and J by 9 bases, with 11 bases of the junction left unmatched. CDR1 and CDR2 from the germline V gene are SGDLS and YYNGEE.